These 2 T cell receptor beta chains were all obtained from the same sample, sequenced in a study of T cell responses to AZD1222 COVID-19 vaccine. Profiled with immunoSEQ multiplex PCR; TCRdb holds only in-frame clones, not every one. The sample records 100,000 to 150,000 clones, 90% being singletons. The sample in question was peripheral blood, obtained 28 days after the second dose of the MenACWY control vaccine. These receptors all come from an adult who received the MenACWY meningococcal vaccine as a control.

The chain employs TRBV2 and TRBJ2-7, with TRBD2 matching over 8 bases. Per germline, CDR1 SNHLY and CDR2 FYNNEI. CDR3 length equals 17 residues. With V trimmed by 2 bases and J by 4 bases, 13 bases remained unmatched. The DNA of the CDR3 is TGTGCCAGCAGTGAATTGTGGGAGCGGGAGATGGGGTACGAGCAGTACTTC. The encoded protein is CASSELWEREMGYEQYF. The whole variable domain, remainder taken from reference TRBV2 and TRBJ2-7, is EPEVTQTPSHQVTQMGQEVILRCVPISNHLYFYWYRQILGQKVEFLVSFYNNEISEKSEIFDDQFSVERPDGSNFTLKIRSTKLEDSAMYFCASSELWEREMGYEQYFGPGTRLTVT.

This chain connects TRBV7-9 to TRBJ1-1, with D tentatively TRBD1 (6 bases). Per the germline V gene, CDR1 is SEHNR and CDR2 is FQNEAQ (reference sequence). V was cut by 2 bases and J by 6 bases, with 10 bases left in between. The CDR3 is made up of 13 amino acids. CDR3 nucleotides: TGTGCCAGCAGCTTACGGGACAACTCTGAAGCTTTCTTT. It specifies CASSLRDNSEAFF.